This T cell receptor (beta chain) was found in a study of spatial heterogeneity in lung cancer. The CDR3 is 15 amino acids. CDR1 and CDR2 from the germline V gene are SGHDN and FVKESK. V trimming: 4 bases; J trimming: 7 bases; junction bases outside the gene matches: 10. Time point defined: sample taken at primary tumor resection. One entry per CDR3 protein results from TCRdb running MiXCR on the 5' RACE reads. The sample lists 60,000 to 75,000 distinct CDR3 sequences, roughly 6.4% occurring once. This clonotype has only a few counts. The source of this sequence is a female donor with early-stage non-small cell lung cancer. This chain connects TRBV14 to TRBJ2-1, with 7 bases that match TRBD2. Sample: PBMCs, taken at surgery. The CDR3 DNA follows: TGTGCCAGCAGCCCCACCCTAGCGGCCCCGAATGAGCAGTTCTTC. This translates into CASSPTLAAPNEQFF.